This is a list of T cell receptor beta chains from one sample in a study of T cells in Graves' hyperthyroidism and ophthalmopathy. TCRdb re-analysed the multiplex PCR reads in MiXCR, keeping a single row per CDR3 protein. This table has some 350,000 distinct CDR3 sequences, about an eighth appearing once. The sample consisted of blood. All receptors come from a woman aged 40 to 50 with Graves' ophthalmopathy. The CDR3 runs from the conserved cysteine through the conserved F or W. The D gene is left open where the match is weak. Some rows mark clone size as missing; the rest say once, few, many or name a class of expanded clone.

clone_size	v_call	j_call	d_call	cdr3_nt	cdr3_aa
.	TRBV12-3/TRBV12-4	TRBJ2-1	.	TGTGCCAGCAGTTCCGTCCGGCCGGGCAGGAGCTCCTACAATGAGCAGTTCTTC	CASSSVRPGRSSYNEQFF
.	TRBV11-2	TRBJ2-1	.	TGTGCCAGCGGATCAGGGTACAACAATGAGCAGTTCTTC	CASGSGYNNEQFF
.	TRBV7-9	TRBJ2-5	TRBD1	TGTGCCAGCAGTATGACAGGGCTTAAACGAGAGACCCAGTACTTC	CASSMTGLKRETQYF
.	TRBV5-6	TRBJ1-2	TRBD1	TGTGCCAGCAGCTTGCAAGGACAGGGGGGAAATGGCTACACCTTC	CASSLQGQGGNGYTF
.	TRBV11-2	TRBJ2-1	.	TGCGCCACCACCCGGGACAATCCCTACGAGCAGTTCTTC	CATTRDNPYEQFF
few	TRBV30	TRBJ2-2	TRBD2	TGTGCCTGGAGTGGCCAGACTAGCGGAAGGAACACCGGGGAGCTGTTTTTT	CAWSGQTSGRNTGELFF
once	TRBV7-6	TRBJ2-3	.	TGTGCCAGCAGCTTGGAGGAACGCACAGATACGCAGTATTTT	CASSLEERTDTQYF
.	TRBV9	TRBJ2-7	TRBD1	TGTGCCAGCAGCCCCAGGGACAGGGGGGTGCAGTACTTC	CASSPRDRGVQYF
many	TRBV28	TRBJ1-1	.	TGTGCACACTCAACAGGGAGAAACACTGAAGCTTTCTTT	CAHSTGRNTEAFF
many	TRBV7-8	TRBJ2-2	.	TGTGCCAGCAGCCCTGAAGTGAACACCGGGGAGCTGTTTTTT	CASSPEVNTGELFF
.	TRBV28	TRBJ2-1	TRBD2	TGTGCCAGCAGTTTAGGGACTAGCGGAGAGCAGTTCTTC	CASSLGTSGEQFF
few	TRBV4-1	TRBJ2-2	TRBD2	TGCGCCAGCAGCCAAGACGGGAGGAGGGGTTCCGGGGAGCTGTTTTTT	CASSQDGRRGSGELFF
few	TRBV14	TRBJ2-1	.	TGTGCCAGCAGCCGGTACACACGGATCGGGGAGAATGAGCAGTTCTTC	CASSRYTRIGENEQFF
many	TRBV19	TRBJ2-7	TRBD1	TGTGCCAGTAGTACCGGGACAGGGATTTCCTACGAGCAGTACTTC	CASSTGTGISYEQYF
many	TRBV28	TRBJ2-7	.	TGTGCCAGCACAGACAGCGGAGAGGGCTACGAGCAGTACTTC	CASTDSGEGYEQYF
.	TRBV6-6	TRBJ1-2	.	TGTGCCAGCAGTTACCATCAGGACGGTAACTATGGCTACACCTTC	CASSYHQDGNYGYTF
.	TRBV29-1	TRBJ2-5	.	TGCAGCGTGTCACACGGTCCGGGAGAGACCCAGTACTTC	CSVSHGPGETQYF
few	TRBV11-3	TRBJ1-2	.	TGTGCCAGCAGCGAAGTGACAGGCGGGAGAGGCTACACCTTC	CASSEVTGGRGYTF
few	TRBV29-1	TRBJ2-2	.	TGCAGCGTTAAAGTCACCGGGGAGCTGTTTTTT	CSVKVTGELFF
many	TRBV15	TRBJ2-7	TRBD1	TGTGCCACCAGCGACACAGGGGGTGGGTACGAGCAGTACTTC	CATSDTGGGYEQYF
many	TRBV28	TRBJ2-7	TRBD1	TGTGCCAGCAGTTCACCGCGGACAGGACGTTTCGTCTACGAGCAGTACTTC	CASSSPRTGRFVYEQYF
.	TRBV7-6	TRBJ1-5	.	TGTGCCAGCAGCTTAGGAAGCTTAAATAGCAATCAGCCCCAGCATTTT	CASSLGSLNSNQPQHF
few	TRBV20-1	TRBJ2-2	.	TGCAGTGCTCATTCTAGCTCGGTCGGGGAGCTGTTTTTT	CSAHSSSVGELFF
many	TRBV14	TRBJ2-1	.	TGTGCCAGCAGCCAATTTACTGCAGGGCTCGATGAGCAGTTCTTC	CASSQFTAGLDEQFF
.	TRBV20-1	TRBJ2-7	TRBD1	TGCAGTGCTAGACCATTTCCCGAGACAGGGGCCTACGAGCAGTACTTC	CSARPFPETGAYEQYF
.	TRBV24-1	TRBJ2-1	.	TGTGCCACCAGTGAATCGACAGGGAGGGCTAGCCGGTTCTTC	CATSESTGRASRFF
many	TRBV15	TRBJ1-2	TRBD1	TGTGCCACCAGCAGGCCGGGACAGGGGGCTGCTGGCTACACCTTC	CATSRPGQGAAGYTF
many	TRBV10-2	TRBJ1-4	.	TGCGCCAGCAGTGCACTAGGGGGGAATAATGAAAAACTGTTTTTT	CASSALGGNNEKLFF
few	TRBV18	TRBJ2-7	.	TGTGCCAGCTCGATAACGAGGGGCGAGCAGTACTTC	CASSITRGEQYF
few	TRBV7-9	TRBJ1-1	TRBD1	TGTGCCAGCAGCCCTAGGACAGGGGGCCGGAACACTGAAGCTTTCTTT	CASSPRTGGRNTEAFF
.	TRBV5-1	TRBJ2-5	.	TGCGCCAGCAGCTTGGATCCAGGTGGGGTCCAAGAGACCCAGTACTTC	CASSLDPGGVQETQYF
many	TRBV7-9	TRBJ1-1	.	TGTGCCGTCGTGGGGAACACTGAAGCTTTCTTT	CAVVGNTEAFF
many	TRBV11-2	TRBJ2-2	TRBD1	TGTGCCAGCAGCTTGTCGCAATCAGGGGGCGCGAACGCCGGCGGGGAGCTGTTTTTT	CASSLSQSGGANAGGELFF